These 18 T cell receptor beta chains were sequenced from one sample in a study of identical twins. A single record per CDR3 protein comes from TCRdb applying MiXCR to the 5' RACE reads. The sample holds about 690,000 distinct CDR3 sequences, 6.1% seen once. Sequencing was done on a sample of naive T cells sorted from blood. These receptors were obtained from a young man in good health.

The chain links TRBV20-1 to TRBJ2-1, with D tentatively TRBD2 (5 bases). V was clipped by 1 base and J by 9 bases, with 22 bases between them. The CDR3 loop spans 16 amino acids. In germline, CDR1 is DFQATT, CDR2 SNEGSKA (reference sequence). The CDR3 nucleotides read TGCAGTGCTAGAGGTGTGCGGGCGGCCTCTCGAGCTGAGCAGTTCTTC. Translating gives CSARGVRAASRAEQFF.

The rearrangement uses TRBV20-1 and TRBJ2-1; 11 positions match TRBD2. Per the germline V gene, CDR1 is DFQATT and CDR2 is SNEGSKA (reference sequence). The CDR3 totals 18 residues. V lost 6 bases, J lost 0 bases, and 13 bases stayed unmatched. Written as DNA, the CDR3 is TGCAGTGCGACCCCCGGGACTAGCGGAGAGGGCTCCTACAATGAGCAGTTCTTC. This codes for CSATPGTSGEGSYNEQFF.

J is TRBJ2-1 and V is TRBV19; D gene uncertain. CDR3 length: 15 residues. Deletions cut 3 bases from V and 4 bases from J, with 13 bases between. Per the germline V gene, CDR1 is LNHDA and CDR2 is SQIVND (reference sequence). The chain's CDR3 is CASSIRDTGYNEQFF. The CDR3 DNA reads as TGTGCCAGTAGTATTAGAGACACCGGATACAATGAGCAGTTCTTC.

This rearrangement joins TRBV20-1 to TRBJ1-3, with TRBD1 as a possible D gene (5 bases). From germline, CDR1 is DFQATT and CDR2 SNEGSKA (reference sequence). The CDR3 totals 14 residues. Trimming left V 0 bases short and J 4 bases short, with 10 bases between. The CDR3 region is CSAREGAQGNTIYF. As DNA, the CDR3 is TGCAGTGCTAGAGAAGGGGCGCAGGGAAACACCATATATTTT.

This clonotype showed up many times. This chain joins TRBV10-3 and TRBJ1-6; no clear D. Germline V gives CDR1 ENHRY, CDR2 SYGVKD. Trimming left V 8 bases short and J 6 bases short, with 14 bases between. The CDR3 totals 14 residues. The CDR3 spells CAIRLPGSNSPLHF. The DNA of the CDR3 is TGTGCCATCCGTCTCCCAGGCTCTAATTCACCCCTCCACTTT.

The table lists this clonotype with a few counts. V usage is TRBV27 and J usage is TRBJ2-7; TRBD2 matches at 13 bases. V was clipped by 8 bases and J by 3 bases; unmatched bases: 10. The CDR3 consists of 16 residues. Germline lookup yields CDR1 MNHEY and CDR2 SMNVEV (reference sequence). The CDR3 nucleotides are TGTGCCAGCCGGTCGACTAGCGGGAGGTCGTTCTACGAGCAGTACGTC. Protein product: CASRSTSGRSFYEQYV.

This clonotype was seen repeatedly, ten times or more. The chain is built from TRBV6-5 and TRBJ2-2; 10 bases fit TRBD2. The CDR3 covers 19 residues. Germline CDR1 is MNHEY and CDR2 is SVGAGI. V gave up 2 bases and J gave up 6 bases; unmatched junction bases: 15. The CDR3 DNA reads as TGTGCCAGCAGTTACCGAAGCGGGAGGGCCTCGAGTTTGGCCGGGGAGCTGTTTTTT. Protein sequence: CASSYRSGRASSLAGELFF.

This clonotype showed up just a few times. This sequence joins TRBV11-2 and TRBJ2-2, with a possible D match to TRBD1 (8 bases). The CDR3 runs to 17 residues. Trimming removed 5 bases at V and 3 bases at J, with 19 bases between. Per the germline V gene, CDR1 is SGHAT and CDR2 is FQNNGV. The DNA for the CDR3 is TGTGCCAGCAGCATTATCAGACAGGGGAGGGACACCGGGGAGCTGTTTTTT. Translation gives CASSIIRQGRDTGELFF.

This clonotype was counted only a few times. The chain links TRBV6-2 or TRBV6-3 to TRBJ2-1; 9 bases map to TRBD2. Germline loops: CDR1 MNHEY, CDR2 SVGEGT. V gave up 3 bases and J gave up 5 bases; unmatched junction bases: 11. The CDR3 loop spans 17 amino acids. In DNA form, the CDR3 reads TGTGCCAGCAGTTATGGTTTCCGCGGGGGGGCCCACAATGAGCAGTTCTTC. Translation: CASSYGFRGGAHNEQFF.

This clonotype was found many times. The V and J genes are TRBV27 and TRBJ2-2; tentatively, D is TRBD1 or TRBD2 (7 bases each). V was shortened by 1 base and J by 6 bases, with 12 bases between the two germline ends. There are 15 residues in the CDR3. Germline V gives CDR1 MNHEY, CDR2 SMNVEV (reference sequence). The DNA of the CDR3 is TGTGCCAGCAGTTTATACAGGGGAGGGTCCGGGGAGCTGTTTTTT. This translates into CASSLYRGGSGELFF.

In this sample, this clonotype turned up many times. The rearrangement uses TRBV20-1 and TRBJ1-1; D not resolved. The CDR3 consists of 12 residues. The V gene's germline CDR1 is DFQATT and CDR2 SNEGSKA (reference sequence). Trimming shortened V by 6 bases and J by 0 bases, and 8 bases separated the two germline ends. The CDR3 DNA sequence: TGCAGTGCGTATACCATGAACACTGAAGCTTTCTTT. The encoded protein is CSAYTMNTEAFF.

V usage is TRBV4-3 and J usage is TRBJ1-1, with TRBD1 matching 7 bases. CDR1 LGHNA and CDR2 YSLEER come from the germline V gene. The CDR3 contains 17 residues. Germline trimming cut 0 bases from V and 7 bases from J; bases unmatched to any gene: 14. CDR3 amino acids: CASSQDLGGQGGGEAFF. CDR3 DNA: TGCGCCAGCAGCCAAGATTTAGGGGGCCAGGGGGGAGGTGAAGCTTTCTTT.

This clonotype has ten or more counts. The gene calls are TRBV29-1 and TRBJ2-6; D call uncertain. With 4 bases removed from V and 0 bases from J, the gap between germline ends came to 7 bases. Germline-derived CDR1 and CDR2 are SQVTM and ANQGSEA. The CDR3 loop spans 14 amino acids. CDR3 amino acids: CSVAVPSGANVLTF. CDR3 DNA: TGCAGCGTTGCTGTTCCCTCTGGGGCCAACGTCCTGACTTTC.

Ten or more counts support this clonotype. The genes are TRBV9 and TRBJ2-3; no definite D call. The length of the CDR3 is 14 residues. The V gene's germline CDR1 is SGDLS and CDR2 YYNGEE. The V end was cut by 6 bases, the J end by 4 bases, with 15 bases between. The CDR3: CASTQDSGPDTQYF. The CDR3 bases are TGTGCCAGCACCCAGGATTCGGGCCCAGATACGCAGTATTTT.

In its sample, this clonotype was seen many times. The genes are TRBV20-1 and TRBJ2-5; the match to TRBD2 covers 13 bases. The V segment lost 0 bases and the J segment 5 bases; nucleotides outside the gene matches: 6. This CDR3 is built from 16 residues. Germline assignment: CDR1 DFQATT and CDR2 SNEGSKA (reference sequence). The CDR3 is CSARDGLAGVRETQYF. CDR3 DNA sequence: TGCAGTGCTAGAGACGGACTAGCGGGAGTGCGGGAGACCCAGTACTTC.

The chain employs TRBV11-2 and TRBJ2-5, with 7 bases matching TRBD1. The CDR3 runs 15 residues. Germline V gives CDR1 SGHAT, CDR2 FQNNGV. Unmatched junction bases numbered 8, after V lost 5 bases and J lost 2 bases. The CDR3 sequence is CASSEPPTGQETQYF. The DNA for the CDR3 is TGTGCCAGCAGCGAACCCCCGACAGGGCAAGAGACCCAGTACTTC.

The genes are TRBV5-1 and TRBJ2-7; D gene unclear. The CDR3 loop spans 14 amino acids. The V end lost 4 bases, the J end lost 3 bases, and 14 bases lay between the germline ends. Germline V gives CDR1 SGHRS, CDR2 YFSETQ. The chain's CDR3 is CASSVSGPDYEQYF. The CDR3 DNA sequence: TGCGCCAGCAGCGTCTCGGGCCCTGACTACGAGCAGTACTTC. The full variable domain, with the rest looked up from reference TRBV5-1 and TRBJ2-7, is KAGVTQTPRYLIKTRGQQVTLSCSPISGHRSVSWYQQTPGQGLQFLFEYFSETQRNKGNFPGRFSGRQFSNSRSEMNVSTLELGDSALYLCASSVSGPDYEQYFGPGTRLTVT.

This clonotype was observed many times. This chain links TRBV7-9 with TRBJ2-5; D is tentatively TRBD1 or TRBD2 (5 bases each). Germline V gene sequence: CDR1 SEHNR, CDR2 FQNEAQ (reference sequence). The CDR3 is made up of 14 amino acids. V shed 4 bases and J shed 2 bases, with 11 bases lying between them. CDR3 protein: CASSSQGEQETQYF. Written as DNA, the CDR3 is TGTGCCAGCAGCTCTCAGGGAGAGCAAGAGACCCAGTACTTC.